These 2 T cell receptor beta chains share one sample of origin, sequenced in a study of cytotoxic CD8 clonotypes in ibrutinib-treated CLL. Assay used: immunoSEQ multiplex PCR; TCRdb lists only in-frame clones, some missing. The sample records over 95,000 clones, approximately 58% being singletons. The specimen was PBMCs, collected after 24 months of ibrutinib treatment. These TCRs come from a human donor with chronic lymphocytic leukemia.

The CDR3 here is CASSHTGQGARNSPLHF. DNA of the CDR3: TGCGCCAGCAGCCATACCGGACAGGGGGCGCGAAATTCACCCCTCCACTTT. The V gene is TRBV4-1, the J gene TRBJ1-6; the match to TRBD1 covers 11 bases. Germline V gene sequence: CDR1 MGHRA, CDR2 YSYEKL. Unmatched junction bases numbered 8, after V lost 3 bases and J lost 7 bases. The CDR3 consists of 17 residues.

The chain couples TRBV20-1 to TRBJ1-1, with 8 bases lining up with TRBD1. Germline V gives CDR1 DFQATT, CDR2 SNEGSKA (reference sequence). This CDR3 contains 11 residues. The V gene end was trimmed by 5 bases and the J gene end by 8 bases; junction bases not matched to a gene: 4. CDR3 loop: CSARTGGEAFF. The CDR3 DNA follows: TGCAGTGCTCGTACAGGGGGAGAAGCTTTCTTT.